Below are 25 T cell receptor beta chains sequenced from a single sample in a study of T cells after posttransplantation cyclophosphamide. The data were produced by immunoSEQ multiplex PCR, yet TCRdb's version contains in-frame clones alone and is incomplete. The specimen gives 35,000 to 45,000 clones without singletons; the ten biggest hold 2% to 3%. The sample was PBMCs. Receptor source: a man in his forties in good health, CMV-negative, and a related stem cell transplant donor.

This clone has ten or more counts. The gene calls are TRBV2 and TRBJ1-1; a possible D gene is TRBD1 (5 bases). The CDR3 covers 15 residues. The V end lost 6 bases, the J end lost 1 base, and 15 bases lay between the germline ends. Per the germline V gene, CDR1 is SNHLY and CDR2 is FYNNEI. Written as DNA, the CDR3 is TGTGCCAGCAGCGGGGGGTGGGGGACGAACACTGAAGCTTTCTTT. Amino acid sequence: CASSGGWGTNTEAFF.

This clone was found many times. This chain links TRBV19 with TRBJ1-2, with TRBD1 matching 8 bases. Losses at the gene ends were 5 bases for V and 6 bases for J; bases not matched to a gene: 8. This CDR3 region has 14 residues. Germline-derived CDR1 and CDR2 are LNHDA and SQIVND (reference sequence). This CDR3 is CASSVDRGVDGYTF. CDR3 bases: TGTGCCAGTAGTGTTGACAGGGGAGTCGATGGCTACACCTTC.

Ten or more counts support this clone. The genes are TRBV6-5 and TRBJ1-2; TRBD1 agrees at 9 bases. Unmatched junction bases numbered 9, after V lost 6 bases and J lost 4 bases. This CDR3 spans 15 amino acids. CDR1 is MNHEY and CDR2 is SVGAGI in the germline V gene. In DNA form, the CDR3 reads TGTGCCAGCAGACCGGACAGGGGAAATTCCTATGGCTACACCTTC. Protein product: CASRPDRGNSYGYTF.

This clone showed up many times. The chain recombines TRBV4-2 with TRBJ2-3; 14 nucleotides align to TRBD2. This CDR3 has 20 residues. Germline assignment: CDR1 LGHNA and CDR2 YNFKEQ. The V gene end was trimmed by 4 bases and the J gene end by 0 bases; junction bases not matched to a gene: 12. The CDR3 DNA sequence: TGTGCCAGCAGCCGGAGGACTAGCGGGGGGCTATCTACTAGCACAGATACGCAGTATTTT. It specifies CASSRRTSGGLSTSTDTQYF.

The table lists this clone with many counts. The chain employs TRBV7-3 and TRBJ2-1, with D possibly being TRBD2 (6 bases). Germline V gives CDR1 SGHTA, CDR2 FQGTGA. Trimming removed 5 bases from V and 8 bases from J, with 13 bases in between. This CDR3 contains 13 residues. CDR3 region: CASSHEWGDEQFF. The DNA for the CDR3 is TGTGCCAGCAGCCACGAGTGGGGGGATGAGCAGTTCTTC.

This clone appeared many times. This CDR3 reads CASSYLAGGAYNEQFF. CDR3 in DNA: TGTGCCAGCAGCTACCTCGCCGGGGGGGCCTACAATGAGCAGTTCTTC. The chain recombines TRBV9 with TRBJ2-1; 8 positions agree with TRBD2. CDR1 and CDR2 from the germline V gene are SGDLS and YYNGEE. This CDR3 has 16 residues. V gave up 4 bases and J gave up 2 bases; unmatched junction bases: 8.

The sample holds many counts of this clone. V and J are TRBV19 and TRBJ2-3, with TRBD2 identical over 9 bases. V dropped 4 bases and J dropped 4; count of bases not matched to a gene: 6. The CDR3 loop spans 15 amino acids. CDR1 LNHDA and CDR2 SQIVND come from the germline V gene (reference sequence). The CDR3 DNA is TGTGCCAGTAGTACCCCGGGACTAGCCCCAGATACGCAGTATTTT. It yields the protein CASSTPGLAPDTQYF.

The chain combines TRBV19 with TRBJ2-7; TRBD2 aligns across 14 bases. CDR1 is LNHDA, CDR2 SQIVND, per germline (reference sequence). The CDR3 covers 15 residues. V gave up 5 bases and J gave up 2 bases; unmatched junction bases: 2. The CDR3 here is CASSGLAGGTYEQYF. CDR3 DNA: TGTGCCAGTAGTGGACTAGCGGGGGGCACCTACGAGCAGTACTTC. Filled out from reference TRBV19 and TRBJ2-7, the complete variable domain reads DGGITQSPKYLFRKEGQNVTLSCEQNLNHDAMYWYRQDPGQGLRLIYYSQIVNDFQKGDIAEGYSVSREKKESFPLTVTSAQKNPTAFYLCASSGLAGGTYEQYFGPGTRLTVT.

This clone appeared a few times. The chain has TRBV7-2 and TRBJ2-2; maybe TRBD2 (6 bases). Per the germline V gene, CDR1 is SGHTA and CDR2 is FQGNSA. The CDR3 contains 16 residues. Trimming removed 0 bases at V and 0 bases at J, with 8 bases between. CDR3 loop: CASSLAVAANTGELFF. The CDR3 DNA sequence: TGTGCCAGCAGCTTAGCGGTAGCGGCGAACACCGGGGAGCTGTTTTTT.

This clone was seen repeatedly, ten times or more. This chain links TRBV10-3 with TRBJ2-2, with 9 bases identical to TRBD1. The CDR3 contains 16 residues. Germline assignment: CDR1 ENHRY and CDR2 SYGVKD. V shed 2 bases, J shed 5 bases, and the junction held 6 bases outside the gene matches. CDR3 amino acids: CAISEHSGQGTGELFF. DNA of the CDR3: TGTGCCATCAGTGAGCATAGCGGACAGGGGACCGGGGAGCTGTTTTTT.

This clone came up many times. The chain has TRBV19 and TRBJ2-2; TRBD2 matches 9 bases. The CDR3 is made up of 15 amino acids. Germline CDR1 reads LNHDA; CDR2 reads SQIVND (reference sequence). Losses at the gene ends were 1 base for V and 11 bases for J; bases not matched to a gene: 8. The CDR3 region has the DNA TGTGCCAGTAGTATAGCGCGCCTAGCGGGAATTGAGCTGTTTTTT. This gives the protein CASSIARLAGIELFF. Using reference TRBV19 and TRBJ2-2 for the parts outside the CDR3, the full variable domain is DGGITQSPKYLFRKEGQNVTLSCEQNLNHDAMYWYRQDPGQGLRLIYYSQIVNDFQKGDIAEGYSVSREKKESFPLTVTSAQKNPTAFYLCASSIARLAGIELFFGEGSRLTVL.

The rearrangement joins TRBV5-5 to TRBJ2-5, with D perhaps TRBD2 (7 bases). Trimming left V 4 bases short and J 1 base short, with 17 bases between. The CDR3 spans 16 residues. CDR1 SGHKS and CDR2 YYEKEE come from the germline V gene (reference sequence). CDR3 sequence (DNA): TGTGCCAGCAGCGGTCTACCGGGGGGCATCCAAGAGACCCAGTACTTC. Protein: CASSGLPGGIQETQYF.

The table lists this clone with many counts. The chain is built from TRBV5-1 and TRBJ1-1, with 7 bases fitting TRBD1. The ends lost 4 bases at V and 0 bases at J; junction bases unmatched: 9. This CDR3 is 16 amino acids long. Germline loops: CDR1 SGHRS, CDR2 YFSETQ. The CDR3, as DNA: TGCGCCAGCAGCCCTTCTCGACAGGGATTGAACACTGAAGCTTTCTTT. Protein sequence: CASSPSRQGLNTEAFF.

The V and J genes are TRBV27 and TRBJ1-2; TRBD1 matches 9 bases. Germline V lookup: CDR1 MNHEY, CDR2 SMNVEV (reference sequence). V lost 2 bases and J lost 7; bases outside the gene matches: 5. The CDR3 runs to 14 residues. The CDR3 DNA is TGTGCCAGCAGTTTAGGGGGACAGGGAGGTGGCTACACCTTC. Translated: CASSLGGQGGGYTF.

This clone was observed many times. The chain is built from TRBV5-1 and TRBJ1-4; TRBD1 is a possible D gene (5 bases). Germline V CDR1 and CDR2: SGHRS, YFSETQ. This CDR3 spans 15 amino acids. Trimming left V 0 bases short and J 8 bases short, with 14 bases between. DNA for the CDR3: TGCGCCAGCAGCTTGGTGTTAGGGGCAGGAGAAAAACTGTTTTTT. It codes for CASSLVLGAGEKLFF.

This clone was recorded at least ten times. The chain employs TRBV30 and TRBJ1-3, with D maybe TRBD1 (5 bases). Trimming stripped 5 bases from V and 4 bases from J, with 15 bases between. The CDR3 loop spans 14 amino acids. Germline values: CDR1 GTSNPN, CDR2 SVGIG (reference sequence). The CDR3 loop is CAWGAHGSGNTIYF. In DNA, the CDR3 is TGTGCCTGGGGGGCTCATGGGTCCGGAAACACCATATATTTT. Using reference TRBV30 and TRBJ1-3 for the parts outside the CDR3, the full variable domain is SQTIHQWPATLVQPVGSPLSLECTVEGTSNPNLYWYRQAAGRGLQLLFYSVGIGQISSEVPQNLSASRPQDRQFILSSKKLLLSDSGFYLCAWGAHGSGNTIYFGEGSWLTVV.

This clone has ten or more counts. This chain uses TRBV19 with TRBJ2-2; the D is unclear. Germline CDR1 and CDR2: LNHDA and SQIVND (reference sequence). This CDR3 has 14 residues. Trimming took off 3 bases at V and 0 bases at J, with 5 bases between the two ends. CDR3 sequence: CASSIQSNTGELFF. For the CDR3, the DNA is TGTGCCAGTAGTATCCAATCGAACACCGGGGAGCTGTTTTTT.

This clone occurred many times. This chain connects TRBV11-3 to TRBJ1-3; D not resolved. Between the trimmed V and J ends, which lost 1 base and 0 bases, there was a span of 4 bases. The CDR3 consists of 14 residues. The germline gives CDR1 SGHNT, CDR2 YENEEA. The CDR3 protein is CASSLGLSGNTIYF. The DNA for the CDR3 is TGTGCCAGCAGCTTAGGACTCTCTGGAAACACCATATATTTT.

This clone was counted many times. The V gene is TRBV6-1, the J gene TRBJ1-2, with a weak D call TRBD1 (6 bases). The CDR3 contains 13 residues. Germline values: CDR1 MNHNS, CDR2 SASEGT. Trimming removed 7 bases at V and 7 bases at J, with 16 bases between. This CDR3 is CASIQGGVRGYTF. DNA of the CDR3: TGTGCCAGCATCCAAGGGGGAGTCCGTGGCTACACCTTC.

This clone was observed at least ten times. This chain links TRBV5-5 with TRBJ2-7, with D perhaps TRBD2 (6 bases). The CDR3 has 14 residues. V was cut by 7 bases and J by 1 base, with 15 bases left in between. CDR1 is SGHKS, CDR2 YYEKEE, per germline (reference sequence). CDR3 sequence reads: CASRPLGGSYEQYV. Here the CDR3 DNA reads TGTGCCAGCCGCCCGTTGGGGGGTTCCTACGAGCAGTACGTC.

This clone was observed at least ten times. The genes are TRBV19 and TRBJ1-1; weak D call: TRBD1 (5 bases). The CDR3 has 14 amino acids. V lost 5 bases, J lost 0 bases, and 10 bases lay in between. Germline V CDR1 and CDR2: LNHDA, SQIVND (reference sequence). CDR3 in amino acids: CASSWQGMNTEAFF. The CDR3 DNA follows: TGTGCCAGTAGTTGGCAGGGTATGAACACTGAAGCTTTCTTT.

This clone was seen ten or more times. Germline and junction disagree at one end, which may indicate a read error. The V and J genes are TRBV27 and TRBJ2-7; no reliable D call. Germline loops: CDR1 MNHEY, CDR2 SMNVEV (reference sequence). The CDR3 is 12 amino acids. The CDR3 protein is CASTSLRQTRCF. CDR3 coding DNA: TGTGCCAGCACCTCCTTAAGGCAGACAAGATGCTTC.

In this sample, this clone turned up many times. This sequence joins TRBV7-3 and TRBJ1-2; D might be TRBD1 (5 bases). CDR3 length: 14 residues. Trimming took off 6 bases at V and 4 bases at J, with 15 bases between the two ends. From germline, CDR1 is SGHTA and CDR2 FQGTGA. The chain's CDR3 is CASSPSGGSYGYTF. CDR3 nucleotide sequence: TGTGCCAGCAGTCCCAGCGGGGGTTCCTATGGCTACACCTTC.

This clone appeared many times. The J gene is TRBJ2-1, the V gene TRBV13, with TRBD2 matching 13 bases. Germline V lookup: CDR1 PRHDT, CDR2 FYEKMQ (reference sequence). After removal of 7 bases from V and 7 bases from J, the junction contained 4 bases not matched to a gene. This CDR3 contains 14 residues. The DNA of the CDR3 is TGTGCCAGCATACTAGCGGGAGGGTCGAATGAGCAGTTCTTC. Encoded protein: CASILAGGSNEQFF.

In its sample, this clone was seen many times. The V and J genes are TRBV6-5 and TRBJ1-5; TRBD1 agrees at 7 bases. The germline V gene has CDR1 MNHEY and CDR2 SVGAGI. There are 14 residues in the CDR3. With 6 bases clipped from V and 7 bases from J, the junction kept 9 bases outside the gene matches. Written as DNA, the CDR3 is TGTGCCAGCAGCTTGACAGGGTCTGGGCAGCCCCAGCATTTT. This codes for CASSLTGSGQPQHF.